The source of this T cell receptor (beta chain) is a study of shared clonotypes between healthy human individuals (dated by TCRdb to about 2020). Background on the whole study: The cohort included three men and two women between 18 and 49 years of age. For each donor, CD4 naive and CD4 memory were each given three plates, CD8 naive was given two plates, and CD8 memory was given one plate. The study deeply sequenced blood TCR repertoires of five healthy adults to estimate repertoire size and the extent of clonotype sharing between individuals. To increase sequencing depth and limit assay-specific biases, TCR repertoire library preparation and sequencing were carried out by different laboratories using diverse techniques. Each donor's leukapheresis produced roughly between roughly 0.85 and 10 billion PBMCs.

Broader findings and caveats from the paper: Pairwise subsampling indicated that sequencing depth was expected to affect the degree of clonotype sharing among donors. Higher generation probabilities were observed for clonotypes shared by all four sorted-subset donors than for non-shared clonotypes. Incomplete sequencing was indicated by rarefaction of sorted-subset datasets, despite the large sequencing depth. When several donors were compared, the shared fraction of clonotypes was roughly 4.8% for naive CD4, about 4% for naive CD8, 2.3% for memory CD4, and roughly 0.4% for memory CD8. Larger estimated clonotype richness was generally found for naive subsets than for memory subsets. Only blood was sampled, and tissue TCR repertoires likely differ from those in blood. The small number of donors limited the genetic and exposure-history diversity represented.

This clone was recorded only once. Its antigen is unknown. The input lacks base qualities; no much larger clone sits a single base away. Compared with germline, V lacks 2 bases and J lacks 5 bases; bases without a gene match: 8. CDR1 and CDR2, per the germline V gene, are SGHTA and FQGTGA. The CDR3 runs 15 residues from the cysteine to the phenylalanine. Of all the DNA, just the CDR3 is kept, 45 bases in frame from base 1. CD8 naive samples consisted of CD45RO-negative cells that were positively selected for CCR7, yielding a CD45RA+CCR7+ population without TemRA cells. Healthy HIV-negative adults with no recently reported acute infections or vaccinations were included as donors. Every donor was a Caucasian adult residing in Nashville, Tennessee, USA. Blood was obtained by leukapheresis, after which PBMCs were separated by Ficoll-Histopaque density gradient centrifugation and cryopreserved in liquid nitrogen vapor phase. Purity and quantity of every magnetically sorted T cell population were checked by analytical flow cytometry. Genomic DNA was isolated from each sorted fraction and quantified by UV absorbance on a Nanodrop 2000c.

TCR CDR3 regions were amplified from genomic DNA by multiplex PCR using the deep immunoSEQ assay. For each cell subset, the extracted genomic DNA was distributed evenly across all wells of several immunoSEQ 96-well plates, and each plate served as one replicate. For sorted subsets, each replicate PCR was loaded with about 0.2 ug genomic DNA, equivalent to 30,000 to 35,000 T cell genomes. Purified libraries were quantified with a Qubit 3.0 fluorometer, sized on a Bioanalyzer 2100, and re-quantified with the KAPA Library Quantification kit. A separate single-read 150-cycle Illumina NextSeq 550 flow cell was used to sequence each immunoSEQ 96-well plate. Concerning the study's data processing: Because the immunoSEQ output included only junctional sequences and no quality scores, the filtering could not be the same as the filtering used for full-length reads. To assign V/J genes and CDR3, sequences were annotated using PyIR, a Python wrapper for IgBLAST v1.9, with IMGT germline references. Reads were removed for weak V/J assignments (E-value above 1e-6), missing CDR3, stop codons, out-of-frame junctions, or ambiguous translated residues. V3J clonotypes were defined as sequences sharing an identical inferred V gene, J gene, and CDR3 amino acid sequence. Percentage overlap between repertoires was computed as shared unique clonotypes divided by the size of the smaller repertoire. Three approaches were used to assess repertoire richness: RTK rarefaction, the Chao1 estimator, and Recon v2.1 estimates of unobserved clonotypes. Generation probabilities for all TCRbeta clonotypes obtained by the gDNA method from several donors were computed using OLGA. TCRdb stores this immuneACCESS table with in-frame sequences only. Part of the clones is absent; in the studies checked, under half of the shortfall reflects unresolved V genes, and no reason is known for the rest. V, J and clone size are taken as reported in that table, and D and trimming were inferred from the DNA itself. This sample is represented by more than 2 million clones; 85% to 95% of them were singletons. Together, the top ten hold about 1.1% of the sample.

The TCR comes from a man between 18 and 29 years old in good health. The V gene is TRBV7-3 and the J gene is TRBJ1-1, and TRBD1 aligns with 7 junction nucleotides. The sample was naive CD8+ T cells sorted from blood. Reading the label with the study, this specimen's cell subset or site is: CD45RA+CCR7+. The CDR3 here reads CASSLEGRGTTEAFF. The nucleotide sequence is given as TGTGCCAGCAGCTTAGAGGGCAGGGGGACTACTGAAGCTTTCTTT.